The source of this T cell receptor beta chain is a study of response to subunit inactivated influenza vaccine. Study findings and constraints: Authors suggested that a seasonal influenza vaccination recruits few new T cells each time.

V dropped 4 bases and J dropped 2 bases, with 7 bases sitting between them. Germline loops: CDR1 SGHRS, CDR2 YFSETQ. This CDR3 comprises 14 residues. TCRdb reprocessed the RT-PCR reads with MiXCR, giving one entry per CDR3 protein. The repertoire consists of roughly 500,000 distinct CDR3 sequences, with approximately 24% occurring once and the leading ten covering over 1.5%. Note on this clonotype: Its target is unknown.

V usage is TRBV5-1 and J usage is TRBJ1-6, with unresolved D. The receptor was isolated from a man aged 50 to 60 who received an inactivated influenza vaccine. The starting material was CD4+ T cells sorted from PBMCs, obtained more than 4 days after vaccination. The CDR3 DNA reads TGCGCCAGCAGCGACCCCACCTATAATTCACCCCTCCACTTT. This gives the protein CASSDPTYNSPLHF. The full variable domain, its missing parts supplied by reference TRBV5-1 and TRBJ1-6, is KAGVTQTPRYLIKTRGQQVTLSCSPISGHRSVSWYQQTPGQGLQFLFEYFSETQRNKGNFPGRFSGRQFSNSRSEMNVSTLELGDSALYLCASSDPTYNSPLHFGNGTRLTVT.